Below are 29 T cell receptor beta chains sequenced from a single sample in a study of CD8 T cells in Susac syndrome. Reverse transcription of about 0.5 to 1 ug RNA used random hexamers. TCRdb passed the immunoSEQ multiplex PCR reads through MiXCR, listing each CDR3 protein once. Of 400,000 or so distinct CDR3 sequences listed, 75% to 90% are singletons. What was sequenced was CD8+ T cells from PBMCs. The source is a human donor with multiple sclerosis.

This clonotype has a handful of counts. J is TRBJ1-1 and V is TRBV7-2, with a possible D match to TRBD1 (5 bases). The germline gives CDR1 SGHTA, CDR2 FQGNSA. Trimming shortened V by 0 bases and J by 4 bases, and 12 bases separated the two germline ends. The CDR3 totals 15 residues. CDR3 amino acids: CASSLAHPGRTEAFF. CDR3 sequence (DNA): TGTGCCAGCAGCTTAGCACATCCGGGACGCACTGAAGCTTTCTTT.

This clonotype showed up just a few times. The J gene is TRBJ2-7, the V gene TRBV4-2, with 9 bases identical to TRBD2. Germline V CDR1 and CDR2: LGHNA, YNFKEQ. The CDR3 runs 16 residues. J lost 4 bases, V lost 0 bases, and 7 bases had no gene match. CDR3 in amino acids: CASSQDQAGGGYEQYF. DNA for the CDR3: TGTGCCAGCAGCCAAGATCAAGCGGGAGGAGGATACGAGCAGTACTTC.

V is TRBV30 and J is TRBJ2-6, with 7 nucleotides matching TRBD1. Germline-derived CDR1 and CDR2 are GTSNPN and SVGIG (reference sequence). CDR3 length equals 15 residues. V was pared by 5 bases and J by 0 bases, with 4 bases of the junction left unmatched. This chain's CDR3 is CAWGAGGSGANVLTF. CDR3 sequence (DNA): TGTGCCTGGGGCGCAGGGGGCTCTGGGGCCAACGTCCTGACTTTC.

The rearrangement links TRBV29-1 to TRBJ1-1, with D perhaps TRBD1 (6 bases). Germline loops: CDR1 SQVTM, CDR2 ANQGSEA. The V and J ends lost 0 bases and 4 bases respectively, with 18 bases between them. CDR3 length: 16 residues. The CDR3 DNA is TGCAGCGTTGAAGATCTTGGTAACAGGGCGGGCACTGAAGCTTTCTTT. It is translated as CSVEDLGNRAGTEAFF.

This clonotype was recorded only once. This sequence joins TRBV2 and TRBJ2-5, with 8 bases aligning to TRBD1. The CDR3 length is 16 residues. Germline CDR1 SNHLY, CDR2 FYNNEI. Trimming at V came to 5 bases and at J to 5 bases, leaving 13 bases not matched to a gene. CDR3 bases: TGTGCCAGCAGTCCGATTCCGGGACAGGCTGATGAGACCCAGTACTTC. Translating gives CASSPIPGQADETQYF. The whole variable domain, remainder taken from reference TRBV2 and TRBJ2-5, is EPEVTQTPSHQVTQMGQEVILRCVPISNHLYFYWYRQILGQKVEFLVSFYNNEISEKSEIFDDQFSVERPDGSNFTLKIRSTKLEDSAMYFCASSPIPGQADETQYFGPGTRLLVL.

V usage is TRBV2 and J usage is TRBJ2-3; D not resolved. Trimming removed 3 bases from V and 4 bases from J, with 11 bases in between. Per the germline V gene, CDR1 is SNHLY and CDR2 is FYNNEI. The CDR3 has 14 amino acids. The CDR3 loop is CASSDSPRPDTQYF. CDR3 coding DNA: TGTGCCAGCAGTGACAGCCCGAGGCCAGATACGCAGTATTTT. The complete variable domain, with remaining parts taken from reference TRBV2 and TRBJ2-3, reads EPEVTQTPSHQVTQMGQEVILRCVPISNHLYFYWYRQILGQKVEFLVSFYNNEISEKSEIFDDQFSVERPDGSNFTLKIRSTKLEDSAMYFCASSDSPRPDTQYFGPGTRLTVL.

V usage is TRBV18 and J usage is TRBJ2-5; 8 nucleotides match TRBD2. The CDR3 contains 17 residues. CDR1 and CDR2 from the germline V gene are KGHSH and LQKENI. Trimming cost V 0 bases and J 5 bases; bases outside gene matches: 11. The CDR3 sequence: CASSPPAREGPVETQYF. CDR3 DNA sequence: TGTGCCAGCTCACCACCAGCACGGGAGGGCCCTGTGGAGACCCAGTACTTC.

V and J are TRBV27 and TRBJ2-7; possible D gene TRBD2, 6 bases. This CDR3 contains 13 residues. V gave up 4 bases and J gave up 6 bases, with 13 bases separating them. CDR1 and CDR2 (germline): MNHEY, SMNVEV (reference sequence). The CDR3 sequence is CASSYFQGGEQYF. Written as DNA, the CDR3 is TGTGCCAGCAGTTACTTTCAGGGAGGCGAGCAGTACTTC.

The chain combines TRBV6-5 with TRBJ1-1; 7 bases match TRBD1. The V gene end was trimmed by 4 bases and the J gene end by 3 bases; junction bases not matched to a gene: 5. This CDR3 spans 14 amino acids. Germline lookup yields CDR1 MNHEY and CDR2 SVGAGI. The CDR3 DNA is TGTGCCAGCAGTTTCGGGACAGAGTACACTGAAGCTTTCTTT. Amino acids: CASSFGTEYTEAFF.

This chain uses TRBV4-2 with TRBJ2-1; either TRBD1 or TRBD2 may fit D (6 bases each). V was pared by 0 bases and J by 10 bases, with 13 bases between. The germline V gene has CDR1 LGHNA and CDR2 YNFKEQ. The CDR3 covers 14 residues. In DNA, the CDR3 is TGTGCCAGCAGCCAAGAATCGATCGGGGGCGAGCAGTTCTTC. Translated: CASSQESIGGEQFF.

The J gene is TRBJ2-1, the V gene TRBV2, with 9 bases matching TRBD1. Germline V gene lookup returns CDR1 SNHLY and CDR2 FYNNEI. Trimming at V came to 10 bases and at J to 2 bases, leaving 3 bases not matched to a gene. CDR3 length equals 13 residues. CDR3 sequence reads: CATQGATYNEQFF. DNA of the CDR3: TGTGCCACACAGGGGGCCACCTACAATGAGCAGTTCTTC.

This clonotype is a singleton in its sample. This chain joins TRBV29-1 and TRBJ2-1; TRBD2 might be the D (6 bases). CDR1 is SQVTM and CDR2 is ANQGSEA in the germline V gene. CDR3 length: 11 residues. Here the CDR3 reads CTVGGGNEQFF. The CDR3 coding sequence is TGCACCGTGGGGGGAGGCAATGAGCAGTTCTTC.

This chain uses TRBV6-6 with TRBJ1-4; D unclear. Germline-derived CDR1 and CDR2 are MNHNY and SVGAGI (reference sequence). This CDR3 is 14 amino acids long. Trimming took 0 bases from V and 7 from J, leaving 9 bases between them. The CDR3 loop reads CASSYSVTGEKLFF. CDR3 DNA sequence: TGTGCCAGCAGTTACTCCGTTACGGGTGAAAAACTGTTTTTT.

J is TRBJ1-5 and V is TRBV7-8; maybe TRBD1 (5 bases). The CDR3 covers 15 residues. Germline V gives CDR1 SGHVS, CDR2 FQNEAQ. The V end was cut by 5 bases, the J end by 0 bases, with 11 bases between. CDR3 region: CASSAGGYSNQPQHF. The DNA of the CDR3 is TGTGCCAGCAGCGCCGGGGGGTATAGCAATCAGCCCCAGCATTTT.

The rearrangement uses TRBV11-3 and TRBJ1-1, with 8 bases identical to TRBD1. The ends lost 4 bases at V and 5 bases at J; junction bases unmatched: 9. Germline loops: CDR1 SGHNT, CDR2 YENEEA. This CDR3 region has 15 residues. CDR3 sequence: CASSSTDRERTEAFF. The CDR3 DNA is TGTGCCAGCAGCTCTACGGACAGGGAAAGGACTGAAGCTTTCTTT.

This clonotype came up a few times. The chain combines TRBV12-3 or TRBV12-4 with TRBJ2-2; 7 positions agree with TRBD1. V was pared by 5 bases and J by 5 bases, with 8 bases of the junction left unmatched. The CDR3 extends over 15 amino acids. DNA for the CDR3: TGTGCCAGCAGTCCAAGGGACAGTTCGACCGGGGAGCTGTTTTTT. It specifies CASSPRDSSTGELFF.

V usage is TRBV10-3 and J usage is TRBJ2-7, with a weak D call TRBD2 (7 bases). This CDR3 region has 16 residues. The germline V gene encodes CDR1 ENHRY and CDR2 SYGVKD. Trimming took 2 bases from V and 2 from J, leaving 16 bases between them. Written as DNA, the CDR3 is TGTGCCATCAGTGAGGTCCGGGGGGCCAGGGCCTACGAGCAGTACTTC. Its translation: CAISEVRGARAYEQYF.

This CDR3 reads CASSLSWTGVNTEAFF. The CDR3 bases are TGTGCCAGCAGTTTATCGTGGACAGGGGTAAACACTGAAGCTTTCTTT. The chain is built from TRBV27 and TRBJ1-1, with TRBD1 matching over 9 bases. The CDR3 totals 16 residues. V was clipped by 0 bases and J by 2 bases; unmatched bases: 4. From germline, CDR1 is MNHEY and CDR2 SMNVEV (reference sequence).

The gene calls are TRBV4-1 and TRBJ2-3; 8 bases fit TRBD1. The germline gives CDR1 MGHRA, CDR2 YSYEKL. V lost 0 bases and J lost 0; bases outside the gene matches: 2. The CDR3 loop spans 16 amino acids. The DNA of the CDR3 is TGCGCCAGCAGCCAAGAGACAGGGGAGAGCACAGATACGCAGTATTTT. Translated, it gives CASSQETGESTDTQYF.

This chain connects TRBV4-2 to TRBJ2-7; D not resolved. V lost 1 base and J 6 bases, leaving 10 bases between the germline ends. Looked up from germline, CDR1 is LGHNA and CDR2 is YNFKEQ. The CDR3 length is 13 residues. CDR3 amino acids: CASSQGSSGEQYF. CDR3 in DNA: TGTGCCAGCAGCCAAGGGTCATCGGGCGAGCAGTACTTC.

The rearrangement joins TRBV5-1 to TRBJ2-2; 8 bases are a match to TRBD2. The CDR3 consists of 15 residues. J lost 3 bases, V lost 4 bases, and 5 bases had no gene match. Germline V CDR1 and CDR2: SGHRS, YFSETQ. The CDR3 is CASSTGTSDTGELFF. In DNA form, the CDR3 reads TGCGCCAGCAGCACAGGGACTAGTGACACCGGGGAGCTGTTTTTT.

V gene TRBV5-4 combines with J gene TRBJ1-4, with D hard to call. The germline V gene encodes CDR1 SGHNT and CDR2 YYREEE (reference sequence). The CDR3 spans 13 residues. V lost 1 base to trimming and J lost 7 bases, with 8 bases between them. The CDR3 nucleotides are TGTGCCAGCAGCTTGAGGCACAGTGAAAAACTGTTTTTT. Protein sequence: CASSLRHSEKLFF.

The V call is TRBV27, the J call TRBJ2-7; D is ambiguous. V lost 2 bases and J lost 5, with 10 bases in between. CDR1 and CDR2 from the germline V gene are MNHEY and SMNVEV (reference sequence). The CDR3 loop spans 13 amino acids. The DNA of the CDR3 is TGTGCCAGCAGTTTAGGAAGGGCCCACGAGCAGTACTTC. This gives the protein CASSLGRAHEQYF.

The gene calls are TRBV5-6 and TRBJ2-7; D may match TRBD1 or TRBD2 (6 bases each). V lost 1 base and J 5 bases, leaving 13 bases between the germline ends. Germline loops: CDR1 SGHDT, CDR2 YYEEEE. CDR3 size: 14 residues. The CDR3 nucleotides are TGTGCCAGCAGCTTGTACTACGGGGGCGACGAGCAGTACTTC. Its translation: CASSLYYGGDEQYF.

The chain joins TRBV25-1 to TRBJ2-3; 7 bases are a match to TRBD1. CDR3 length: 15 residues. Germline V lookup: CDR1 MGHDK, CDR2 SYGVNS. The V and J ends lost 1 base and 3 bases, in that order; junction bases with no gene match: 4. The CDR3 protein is CASSEFGRGTDTQYF. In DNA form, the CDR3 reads TGTGCCAGCAGTGAATTCGGCAGGGGGACAGATACGCAGTATTTT.

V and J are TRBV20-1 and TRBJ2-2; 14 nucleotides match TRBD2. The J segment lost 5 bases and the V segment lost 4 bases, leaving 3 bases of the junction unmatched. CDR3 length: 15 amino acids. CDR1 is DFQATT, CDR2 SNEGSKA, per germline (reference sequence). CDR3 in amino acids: CSAMGLAGETGELFF. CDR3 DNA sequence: TGCAGTGCTATGGGACTAGCGGGAGAAACCGGGGAGCTGTTTTTT.

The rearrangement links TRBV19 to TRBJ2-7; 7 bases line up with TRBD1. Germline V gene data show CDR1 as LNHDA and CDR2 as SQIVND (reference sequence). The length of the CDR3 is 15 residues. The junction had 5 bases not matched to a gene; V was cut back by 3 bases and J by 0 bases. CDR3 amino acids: CASSMSGTASYEQYF. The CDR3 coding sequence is TGTGCCAGTAGTATGTCCGGGACAGCCTCCTACGAGCAGTACTTC.

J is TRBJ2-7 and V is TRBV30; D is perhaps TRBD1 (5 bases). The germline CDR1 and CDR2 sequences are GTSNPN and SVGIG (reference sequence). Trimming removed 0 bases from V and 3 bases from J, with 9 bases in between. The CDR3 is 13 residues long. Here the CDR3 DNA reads TGTGCCTGGAGTGTGGACACCAGCTACGAGCAGTACTTC. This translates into CAWSVDTSYEQYF. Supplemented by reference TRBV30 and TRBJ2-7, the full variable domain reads SQTIHQWPATLVQPVGSPLSLECTVEGTSNPNLYWYRQAAGRGLQLLFYSVGIGQISSEVPQNLSASRPQDRQFILSSKKLLLSDSGFYLCAWSVDTSYEQYFGPGTRLTVT.

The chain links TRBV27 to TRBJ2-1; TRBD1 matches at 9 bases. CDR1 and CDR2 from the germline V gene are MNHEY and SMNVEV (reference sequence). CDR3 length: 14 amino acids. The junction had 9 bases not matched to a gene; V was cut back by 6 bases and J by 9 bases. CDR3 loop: CASSPGTGIGEQFF. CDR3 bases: TGTGCCAGCAGCCCCGGGACAGGGATAGGTGAGCAGTTCTTC.